This T cell receptor (beta chain) is drawn from a study of blood T cell repertoires in COVID-19. About the study: The cDNA or gDNA used as material had been derived from T cells, B-cell-depleted T cells, or PBMCs.

This clone was observed a single time. As originally analysed: Amplification of reference gene primers provided the estimated nucleated cell counts. Profiling relied on immunoSEQ multiplex PCR, and the TCRdb table lists in-frame clones only, not all of them. From that table come the V and J calls and clone size; the DNA was used to work out D and trimming. The data contain approximately 300,000 clones, around 89% of them singletons. CDR1 and CDR2 (germline): SGHDN, FVKESK. The CDR3 length is 15 residues. Trimming took 0 bases from V and 2 from J, leaving 8 bases between them. The chain recombines TRBV14 with TRBJ1-3; D is undetermined. The sequence came from a man between 35 and 55 years old with acute or convalescent COVID-19. What was sequenced was peripheral blood. The CDR3 nucleotides are TGTGCCAGCAGCCAAGAGTACGGAGCTGGAAACACCATATATTTT. Its translation: CASSQEYGAGNTIYF.